The entry below gives a single T cell receptor (beta chain) sequence along with its context. TCRdb keeps only in-frame clones here, not all; method: immunoSEQ multiplex PCR. Of around 30,000 clones detected, around 80% appear once; the ten largest clones hold 14% to 15%. The sample comes from a study of blood T cell repertoires in COVID-19. The CDR3 contains 13 residues. V lost 4 bases, J lost 4 bases, and 5 bases lay in between. CDR1 SGHDN and CDR2 FVKESK come from the germline V gene. Sequences were obtained from peripheral blood. This sequence joins TRBV14 and TRBJ2-6; D remains ambiguous. The source is a man older than 75 with active or convalescent COVID-19. CDR3 sequence (DNA): TGTGCCAGCAGCCCCCTAGGGGCCAACGTCCTGACTTTC. This encodes CASSPLGANVLTF.